The next 11 T cell receptor beta chains were all read from a single sample in a study of cytomegalovirus exposure and HLA in healthy donors. Using immunoSEQ multiplex PCR, the repertoire was profiled, and TCRdb retains in-frame clones only, with some absent. Of 220,000 or so clones in the sample, approximately 80% were seen once. Sequencing input: PBMCs. The receptors originated from a woman in her 30s in good health and CMV-seropositive.

This clone was recorded only once. The CDR3 protein is CASSWDSPNEQFF. CDR3 bases: TGCGCCAGCAGCTGGGACAGTCCAAATGAGCAGTTCTTC. This chain joins TRBV5-1 and TRBJ2-1; the match to TRBD1 covers 7 bases. The CDR3 contains 13 residues. The J segment lost 7 bases and the V segment lost 3 bases, leaving 4 bases of the junction unmatched. Germline V gene sequence: CDR1 SGHRS, CDR2 YFSETQ.

The CDR3 DNA is TGTGCCAGCAGTTTTACAGGGTCCCTGGAGGCTTTCTTT. Encoded protein: CASSFTGSLEAFF. The chain is built from TRBV27 and TRBJ1-1, with D perhaps TRBD1 (6 bases). Germline V gene lookup returns CDR1 MNHEY and CDR2 SMNVEV (reference sequence). There are 13 residues in the CDR3. The germline V and J ends were trimmed by 3 bases and 11 bases, with 16 bases remaining between them.

This chain uses TRBV9 with TRBJ1-2; tentative D call: TRBD1 (5 bases). In germline, CDR1 is SGDLS, CDR2 YYNGEE. V was pared by 0 bases and J by 5 bases, with 14 bases between. CDR3 size: 15 residues. CDR3 nucleotide sequence: TGTGCCAGCAGCGTAGAAATGGGGCTATCTTATGGCTACACCTTC. Translated, it gives CASSVEMGLSYGYTF.

The chain employs TRBV15 and TRBJ2-2; D unclear. CDR1 is LNHNV, CDR2 YYDKDF, per germline (reference sequence). The CDR3 totals 15 residues. Trimming cost V 1 base and J 0 bases, with 6 bases left between them. The CDR3, as DNA: TGTGCCACCAGCAGAGTCAGTTCGAACACCGGGGAGCTGTTTTTT. It specifies CATSRVSSNTGELFF.

V usage is TRBV7-2 and J usage is TRBJ1-5; D perhaps matches TRBD1 (6 bases). Per germline, CDR1 SGHTA and CDR2 FQGNSA. This CDR3 region has 16 residues. V was cut by 2 bases and J by 5 bases, with 16 bases left in between. Here the CDR3 reads CASSLWGQGGYQPQHF. The CDR3 region has the DNA TGTGCCAGCAGCTTATGGGGCCAAGGGGGTTATCAGCCCCAGCATTTT.

This chain connects TRBV6-1 to TRBJ2-1; D not certain. This CDR3 has 11 residues. Trimming removed 10 bases at V and 2 bases at J, with 6 bases between. The V gene's germline CDR1 is MNHNS and CDR2 SASEGT. As DNA, the CDR3 is TGTGCCACCAGGACCTACAATGAGCAGTTCTTC. This codes for CATRTYNEQFF.

V usage is TRBV27 and J usage is TRBJ2-5, with TRBD2 matching over 9 bases. CDR1 and CDR2 (germline): MNHEY, SMNVEV (reference sequence). J was trimmed by 5 bases and V by 4 bases; bases with no gene match: 8. There are 15 residues in the CDR3. CDR3 in amino acids: CASSSLAGVRETQYF. The DNA of the CDR3 is TGTGCCAGCAGTTCCTTAGCGGGAGTAAGGGAGACCCAGTACTTC.

This clone was found many times. The rearrangement joins TRBV29-1 to TRBJ2-7; no clear D. CDR3 length equals 12 residues. Germline V CDR1 and CDR2: SQVTM, ANQGSEA. This chain's CDR3 is CSGVTLSDEQYF. The CDR3 bases are TGCAGTGGAGTGACTTTATCGGACGAGCAGTACTTC.

The chain joins TRBV7-9 to TRBJ1-2; D is unclear. Germline-derived CDR1 and CDR2 are SEHNR and FQNEAQ (reference sequence). V dropped 5 bases and J dropped 0 bases, with 10 bases sitting between them. The CDR3 is 14 residues long. CDR3 sequence (DNA): TGTGCCAGCAGCCGAAAAGGTGCTAACTATGGCTACACCTTC. This gives the protein CASSRKGANYGYTF.

The chain is built from TRBV28 and TRBJ2-1; the match to TRBD1 covers 8 bases. This CDR3 has 18 residues. With 8 bases clipped from V and 1 base from J, the junction kept 16 bases outside the gene matches. The V gene's germline CDR1 is MDHEN and CDR2 SYDVKM. The CDR3 here is CASVGLWAGTGSYNEQFF. CDR3 nucleotide sequence: TGTGCCAGCGTAGGTTTATGGGCCGGGACAGGTTCCTACAATGAGCAGTTCTTC.

The rearrangement links TRBV6-5 to TRBJ1-2, with D hard to call. The length of the CDR3 is 13 residues. V lost 0 bases and J 4 bases, leaving 6 bases between the germline ends. Germline V gene lookup returns CDR1 MNHEY and CDR2 SVGAGI. The CDR3 protein is CASSYSAAYGYTF. The CDR3 nucleotides are TGTGCCAGCAGTTACTCGGCAGCCTATGGCTACACCTTC.